These 3 T cell receptor beta chains came from one sample sequenced in a study of blood T cell repertoires in COVID-19. Sequenced by immunoSEQ multiplex PCR; TCRdb stores in-frame clones only, minus some. The profile covers over 100,000 clones, with about four fifths appearing a single time and over 7.5% taken by the ten largest. The source material was peripheral blood. These receptors all come from a woman aged 60-75 years with active or convalescent COVID-19.

This clone was counted between two and nine times. J is TRBJ1-3 and V is TRBV4-1; 7 bases align to TRBD1. With V trimmed by 4 bases and J by 2 bases, 5 bases remained unmatched. The CDR3 consists of 15 residues. Germline assignment: CDR1 MGHRA and CDR2 YSYEKL. CDR3 bases: TGCGCCAGCAGCCTTACGACAGGGACTGGAAACACCATATATTTT. This translates into CASSLTTGTGNTIYF.

This chain uses TRBV6-5 with TRBJ1-4; unclear D gene. The germline gives CDR1 MNHEY, CDR2 SVGAGI. This CDR3 contains 14 residues. Trimming removed 5 bases at V and 7 bases at J, with 14 bases between. The CDR3 sequence is CASSTVRESEKLFF. DNA for the CDR3: TGTGCCAGCAGTACCGTCCGGGAGAGTGAAAAACTGTTTTTT.

The chain employs TRBV7-3 and TRBJ2-3, with 8 bases matching TRBD1. CDR1 and CDR2 (germline): SGHTA, FQGTGA. The length of the CDR3 is 14 residues. Germline trimming cut 5 bases from V and 2 bases from J; bases unmatched to any gene: 3. CDR3 amino acids: CASSMTGATDTQYF. As DNA, the CDR3 is TGTGCCAGCAGCATGACAGGGGCCACAGATACGCAGTATTTT.